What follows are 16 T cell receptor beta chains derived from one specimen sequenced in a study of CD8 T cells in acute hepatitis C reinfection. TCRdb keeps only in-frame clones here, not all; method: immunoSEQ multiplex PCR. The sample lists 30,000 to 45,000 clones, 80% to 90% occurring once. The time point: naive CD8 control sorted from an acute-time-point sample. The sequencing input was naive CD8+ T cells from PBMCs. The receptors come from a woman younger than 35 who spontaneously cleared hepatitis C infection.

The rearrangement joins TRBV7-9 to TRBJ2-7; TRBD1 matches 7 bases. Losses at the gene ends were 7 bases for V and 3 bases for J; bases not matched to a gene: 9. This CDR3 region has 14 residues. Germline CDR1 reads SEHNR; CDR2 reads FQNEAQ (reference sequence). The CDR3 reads CASMPGTEVYEQYF. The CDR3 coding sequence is TGTGCCAGCATGCCCGGGACAGAAGTCTACGAGCAGTACTTC.

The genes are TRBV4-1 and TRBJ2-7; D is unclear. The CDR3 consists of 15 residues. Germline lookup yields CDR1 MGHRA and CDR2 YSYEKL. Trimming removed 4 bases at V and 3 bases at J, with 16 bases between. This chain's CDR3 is CASSLQKDAFYEQYF. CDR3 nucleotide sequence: TGCGCCAGCAGCCTACAAAAGGACGCGTTCTACGAGCAGTACTTC.

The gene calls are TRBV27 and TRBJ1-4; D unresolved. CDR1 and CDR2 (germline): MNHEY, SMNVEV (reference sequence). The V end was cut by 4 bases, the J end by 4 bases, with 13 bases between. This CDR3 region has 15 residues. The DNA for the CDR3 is TGTGCCAGCAGTTACAACGGACCCGTTAATGAAAAACTGTTTTTT. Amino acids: CASSYNGPVNEKLFF.

The CDR3 loop reads CASSALGTGELFF. The CDR3 DNA reads TGTGCCAGCAGCGCCTTAGGCACCGGGGAGCTGTTTTTT. V and J are TRBV7-3 and TRBJ2-2; D unresolved. Trimming removed 5 bases at V and 4 bases at J, with 8 bases between. Germline CDR1 reads SGHTA; CDR2 reads FQGTGA. CDR3 length: 13 residues.

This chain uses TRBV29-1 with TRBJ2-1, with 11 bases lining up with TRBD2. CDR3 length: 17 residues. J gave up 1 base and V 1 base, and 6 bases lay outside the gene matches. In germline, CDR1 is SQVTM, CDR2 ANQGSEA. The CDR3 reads CSVEGDGTSGSYNEQFF. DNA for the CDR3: TGCAGCGTTGAAGGTGATGGGACTAGCGGTTCCTACAATGAGCAGTTCTTC.

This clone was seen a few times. The CDR3 loop is CSVGTENPEAFF. The CDR3 DNA reads as TGCAGCGTTGGGACAGAAAACCCTGAAGCTTTCTTT. The chain employs TRBV29-1 and TRBJ1-1; a weak D match, TRBD1 (6 bases). V was cut by 4 bases and J by 6 bases, with 12 bases left in between. The V gene's germline CDR1 is SQVTM and CDR2 ANQGSEA. The CDR3 is made up of 12 amino acids.

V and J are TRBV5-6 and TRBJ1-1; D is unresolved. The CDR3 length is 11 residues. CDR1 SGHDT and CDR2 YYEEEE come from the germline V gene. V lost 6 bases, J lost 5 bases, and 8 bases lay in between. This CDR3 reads CASTLGTEAFF. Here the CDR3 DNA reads TGTGCCAGCACCTTAGGAACTGAAGCTTTCTTT.

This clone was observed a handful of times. Here the CDR3 reads CSVQGDSNQPQHF. The CDR3 DNA follows: TGCAGCGTACAGGGAGATAGCAATCAGCCCCAGCATTTT. The chain employs TRBV29-1 and TRBJ1-5; maybe TRBD1 (6 bases). Trimming took 6 bases from V and 0 from J, leaving 9 bases between them. CDR1 is SQVTM and CDR2 is ANQGSEA in the germline V gene. This CDR3 spans 13 amino acids.

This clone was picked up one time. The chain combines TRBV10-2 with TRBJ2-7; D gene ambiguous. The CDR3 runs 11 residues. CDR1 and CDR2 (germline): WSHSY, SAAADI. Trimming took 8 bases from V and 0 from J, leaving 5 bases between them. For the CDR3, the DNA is TGCGCCAGCGGTTCCTCCTACGAGCAGTACTTC. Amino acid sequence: CASGSSYEQYF.

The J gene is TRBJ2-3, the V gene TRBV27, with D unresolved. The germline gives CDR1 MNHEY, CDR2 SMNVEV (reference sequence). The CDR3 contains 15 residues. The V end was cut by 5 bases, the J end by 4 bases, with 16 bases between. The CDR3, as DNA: TGTGCCAGCAGTCCCCCATTCGGAGAGCCAGATACGCAGTATTTT. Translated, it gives CASSPPFGEPDTQYF.

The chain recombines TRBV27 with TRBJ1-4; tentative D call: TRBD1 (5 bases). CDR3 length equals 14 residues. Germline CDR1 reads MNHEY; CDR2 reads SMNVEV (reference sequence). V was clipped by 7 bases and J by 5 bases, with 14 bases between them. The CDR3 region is CASKIVGGNEKLFF. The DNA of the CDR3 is TGTGCCAGCAAGATAGTTGGGGGGAATGAAAAACTGTTTTTT. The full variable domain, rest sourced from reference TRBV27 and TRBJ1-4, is EAQVTQNPRYLITVTGKKLTVTCSQNMNHEYMSWYRQDPGLGLRQIYYSMNVEVTDKGDVPEGYKVSRKEKRNFPLILESPSPNQTSLYFCASKIVGGNEKLFFGSGTQLSVL.

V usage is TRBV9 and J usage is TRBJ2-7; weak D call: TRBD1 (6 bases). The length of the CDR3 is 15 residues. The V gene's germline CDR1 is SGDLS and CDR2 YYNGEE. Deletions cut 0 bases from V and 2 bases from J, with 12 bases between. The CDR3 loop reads CASSVAWGQTYEQYF. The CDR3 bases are TGTGCCAGCAGCGTAGCTTGGGGGCAGACCTACGAGCAGTACTTC.

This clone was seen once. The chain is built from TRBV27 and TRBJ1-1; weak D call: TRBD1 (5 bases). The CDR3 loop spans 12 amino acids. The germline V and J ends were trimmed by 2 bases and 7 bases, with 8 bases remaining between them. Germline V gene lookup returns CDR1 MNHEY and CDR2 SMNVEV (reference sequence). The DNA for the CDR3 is TGTGCCAGCAGTTTAAGTAGGGGTGAAGCTTTCTTT. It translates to CASSLSRGEAFF.

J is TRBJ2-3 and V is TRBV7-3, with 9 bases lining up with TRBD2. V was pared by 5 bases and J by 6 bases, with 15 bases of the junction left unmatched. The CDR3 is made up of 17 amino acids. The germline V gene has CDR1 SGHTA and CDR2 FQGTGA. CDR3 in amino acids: CASSPFLGTSLMDTQYF. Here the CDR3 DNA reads TGTGCCAGCAGCCCCTTTCTCGGGACTAGCCTAATGGATACGCAGTATTTT.

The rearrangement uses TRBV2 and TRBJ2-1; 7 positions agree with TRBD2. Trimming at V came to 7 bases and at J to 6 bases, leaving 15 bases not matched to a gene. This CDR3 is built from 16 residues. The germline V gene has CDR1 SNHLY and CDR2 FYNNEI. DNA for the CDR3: TGTGCCAGCACCACCCTGAGGACTAGGGAGGTCAATGAGCAGTTCTTC. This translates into CASTTLRTREVNEQFF.

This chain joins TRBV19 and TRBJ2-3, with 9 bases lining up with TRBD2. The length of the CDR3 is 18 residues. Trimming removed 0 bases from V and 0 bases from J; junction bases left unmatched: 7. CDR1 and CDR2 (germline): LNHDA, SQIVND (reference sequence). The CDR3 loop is CASSIEGASGTSTDTQYF. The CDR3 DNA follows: TGTGCCAGTAGTATAGAGGGGGCTAGCGGGACTAGCACAGATACGCAGTATTTT.